This T cell receptor (beta chain) was identified during a study of cytomegalovirus exposure and HLA in healthy donors. Background on the study: The approximately 110 validation repertoires, a later analysis reported, used the same platform as the 700 or so repertoires from the first cohort. Study-wide results and caveats: In vitro confirmation showed three CMV-associated chains to be CMV antigen specific.

Profiling relied on immunoSEQ multiplex PCR, and the TCRdb table lists in-frame clones only, not all of them. This table holds fewer than 85,000 clones, 94% found once. Worth noting for this clone: What it binds is not known.

CDR1 is MNHEY, CDR2 SMNVEV, per germline (reference sequence). The V end lost 2 bases, the J end lost 8 bases, and 13 bases lay between the germline ends. This CDR3 is 14 amino acids long. The V call is TRBV27, the J call TRBJ2-4; a weak D match, TRBD1 (6 bases). Sequencing used PBMCs. This TCR was sampled from a young woman in good health and CMV-seronegative. The CDR3 reads CASSLIRGRDIQYF. CDR3 DNA sequence: TGTGCCAGCAGTTTAATCAGGGGAAGGGACATTCAGTACTTC.